This T cell receptor (beta chain) emerged from a study of CD8+ T cells in alopecia areata. Background on the study: Tofacitinib administration to treated patients was oral, at 5 to 10 mg twice daily.

After isolation, RNA underwent reverse transcription to generate cDNA as the sequencing template. The repertoire was sequenced with immunoSEQ multiplex PCR; TCRdb's copy has only in-frame clones and lacks some. The table lists 150,000 to 200,000 clones, 50% to 75% of them singletons. Source: CD4+ T cells sorted from blood, taken at week 0. This sequence originates from a human donor with alopecia areata.

In nucleotides, the CDR3 is TGCGCCAGCAGCTTGCGAAGGGGCGACACCGGGGAGCTGTTTTTT. It translates to CASSLRRGDTGELFF. The rearrangement links TRBV5-1 to TRBJ2-2; D is perhaps TRBD1 (5 bases). V lost 1 base to trimming and J lost 3 bases, with 10 bases between them. Germline V gene sequence: CDR1 SGHRS, CDR2 YFSETQ. This CDR3 region has 15 residues.